This TCR beta chain was documented in a study of blood T cell repertoires in COVID-19. Across the whole study: Italy, Spain and the United States were the sources of the convalescent and acute COVID-19 samples. T cells, B-cell-depleted T cells, or PBMCs supplied cDNA or gDNA.

As originally analysed: Amplified reference gene primers provided the basis for estimating nucleated cell counts. The protocol was immunoSEQ multiplex PCR, while the TCRdb copy is restricted to in-frame clones and leaves out a portion. V and J calls and clone size are as listed in that table; D and trimming were resolved from the DNA. The sample contains approximately 89,000 clones, roughly 96% of which appear only once. V was trimmed by 5 bases and J by 5 bases, leaving 16 bases between them. CDR3 length: 14 residues. Germline V lookup: CDR1 SGHRS, CDR2 YFSETQ. This TCR was sampled from a human donor with active COVID-19. The donor label of this sample is uncertain. The rearrangement joins TRBV5-1 to TRBJ1-1, with unresolved D. Sequences were obtained from peripheral blood. The CDR3 coding sequence is TGCGCCAGCAGGAAAGAGACCGGGAGGACTGAAGCTTTCTTT. Translation gives CASRKETGRTEAFF.